The clone carrying this T cell receptor (beta chain) has at least ten counts. Its antigen is not known. This sample was included in a study of T cell repertoires in cytomegalovirus infection. Study overall: TCR beta signatures that were public indicated CMV infection and matching HLA type. Study findings and constraints: HLA-C-restricted TCR beta clonotypes specific for CMV led the ex vivo response. Identification of carriers of CMV plus the relevant HLA was performed using cumulative public TCR beta family frequency.

TCRdb passed the reads through MiXCR, listing each CDR3 protein once. The table includes about 130,000 distinct CDR3 sequences, about 10% detected once. Germline loops: CDR1 DFQATT, CDR2 SNEGSKA (reference sequence). CDR3 length equals 13 residues. The ends were cut back, 4 bases at V and 2 bases at J, with 12 bases in the middle. J is TRBJ2-7 and V is TRBV20-1; D is perhaps TRBD2 (7 bases). This sequence originates from a human donor in good health (CMV status not recorded). Some clones in this sample may be carry-over from other donors' samples. Sequencing input: PBMCs. The CDR3 DNA reads TGCAGTGCTAAGGGGGGGACCCCCTACGAGCAGTACTTC. Amino acids: CSAKGGTPYEQYF.